A single T cell receptor beta chain is shown here with its context. Per the original methods: Estimates of nucleated cell counts were drawn from the amplification of reference gene primers. The repertoire was sequenced with immunoSEQ multiplex PCR; TCRdb's copy has only in-frame clones and lacks some. V and J calls and clone size are as listed in that table; D and trimming were resolved from the DNA. The table lists 210,000 or so clones, 85% to 90% of them singletons, with less than 0.7% in the top ten. The germline V gene has CDR1 MNHEY and CDR2 SMNVEV (reference sequence). The CDR3 loop spans 15 amino acids. V shed 6 bases and J shed 5 bases, with 17 bases lying between them. This record belongs to a study of blood T cell repertoires in COVID-19. Study overall: Acute and convalescent COVID-19 samples came from the United States, Italy and Spain. PBMCs, B-cell-depleted T cells, or T cells were the source of the cDNA or gDNA that made up the material.

Material: peripheral blood. This chain links TRBV27 with TRBJ1-5, with a weak D call TRBD1 (5 bases). This TCR derives from a man aged 50 to 59 with acute or convalescent COVID-19. CDR3 nucleotide sequence: TGTGCCAGCAGCCAATCAGGGCATGGCTATCAGCCCCAGCATTTT. It translates to CASSQSGHGYQPQHF.